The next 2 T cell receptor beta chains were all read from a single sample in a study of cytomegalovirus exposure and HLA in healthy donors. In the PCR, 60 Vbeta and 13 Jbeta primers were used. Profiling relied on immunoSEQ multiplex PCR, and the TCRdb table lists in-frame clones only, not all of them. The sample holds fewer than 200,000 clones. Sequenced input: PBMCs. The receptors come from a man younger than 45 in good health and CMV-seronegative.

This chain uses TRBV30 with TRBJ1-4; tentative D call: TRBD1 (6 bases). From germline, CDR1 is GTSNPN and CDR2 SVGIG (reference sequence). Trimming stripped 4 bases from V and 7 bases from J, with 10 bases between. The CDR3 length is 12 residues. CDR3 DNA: TGTGCCTGGAAGGGGGAAGGTGAAAAACTGTTTTTT. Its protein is CAWKGEGEKLFF.

CDR3 residues: CATSRETGGAYGYTF. The CDR3, as DNA: TGTGCCACCAGCAGGGAGACAGGTGGGGCCTATGGCTACACCTTC. V usage is TRBV15 and J usage is TRBJ1-2, with D tentatively TRBD1 (6 bases). The CDR3 totals 15 residues. CDR1 LNHNV and CDR2 YYDKDF come from the germline V gene (reference sequence). V shed 3 bases and J shed 4 bases, with 15 bases lying between them.